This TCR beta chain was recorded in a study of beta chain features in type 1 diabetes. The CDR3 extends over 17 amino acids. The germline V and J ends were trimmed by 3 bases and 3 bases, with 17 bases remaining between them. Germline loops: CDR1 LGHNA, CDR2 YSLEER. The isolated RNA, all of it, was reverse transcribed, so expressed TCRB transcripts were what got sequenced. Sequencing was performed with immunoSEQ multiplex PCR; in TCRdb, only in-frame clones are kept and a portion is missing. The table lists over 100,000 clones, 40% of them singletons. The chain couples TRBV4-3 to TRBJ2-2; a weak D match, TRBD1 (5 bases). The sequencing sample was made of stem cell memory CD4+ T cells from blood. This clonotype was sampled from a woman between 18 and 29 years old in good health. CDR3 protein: CASSQGRGLRYTGELFF. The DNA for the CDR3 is TGCGCCAGCAGCCAGGGAAGGGGCCTCCGCTACACCGGGGAGCTGTTTTTT.